This T cell receptor beta chain appears in the sequencing data of a study of blood T cells in healthy people across ages. Study findings and constraints: Diversity of TCR beta per million T cells declined in a roughly linear way with age.

Next came a second PCR, run for roughly 6 to 11 cycles, which used a sample-barcoded 5' primer along with a J-beta primer mix. TCRdb independently ran MiXCR on the 5' RACE reads; one entry per CDR3 protein. Among some 890,000 distinct CDR3 sequences listed, about 29% were seen once. This CDR3 contains 16 residues. A remark on this clonotype: Its antigen is not identified. A read error may account for a junction end that differs from germline.

Another study also made use of these data, one on T cells of mothers and their children. That paper states: Three mothers and their six children, all healthy Caucasians, donated.

The chain links TRBV12-3 or TRBV12-4 to TRBJ2-4; D not resolved. The sequenced sample was blood. This sequence was found in a middle-aged woman in good health. CDR3: CASSLVGSIAKDIQYF. Here the CDR3 DNA reads TGTGCCAGCAGTTTAGTCGGATCAATAGCCAAAGACATTCAGTACTTC.